This TCR beta chain is drawn from a study of blood T cell repertoires in COVID-19. As for the study in general: Italy, Spain and the United States were the sources of the convalescent and acute COVID-19 samples. T cells, B-cell-depleted T cells, or PBMCs provided the cDNA or gDNA that served as material.

TCRdb's copy holds only in-frame clones and misses some; the assay was immunoSEQ multiplex PCR. Of about 400,000 clones listed, nearly 90% are singletons. Germline CDR1 is LNHDA and CDR2 is SQIVND (reference sequence). V was clipped by 6 bases and J by 5 bases; unmatched bases: 9. The CDR3 sequence is 14 residues long. Ages ranged from about 18 to 100 years, with residence in under 25 US areas. Cohorts were based on clinical histories the participants reported. This rearrangement joins TRBV19 to TRBJ2-7; 8 bases map to TRBD2. Sample: PBMCs or T cells enriched from blood (not recorded which). The clonotype originates from a woman aged 40 to 50 with acute COVID-19. CDR3 amino acids: CASSPGTSGDEQYF. For the CDR3, the DNA is TGTGCCAGTAGCCCCGGGACTAGTGGGGACGAGCAGTACTTC.